The sequence of this T cell receptor (beta chain) was determined in a study of T cell responses to AZD1222 COVID-19 vaccine (TCRdb year 2021). Regarding the complete study: AZD1222 recipients whose second dose came at about 4 weeks and those whose second dose came at about 12 weeks were combined into one group, since spike-specific TCR depth and breadth did not differ between the two schedules. Trial participants were enrolled into age subgroups of 18-55, 56-69 and 70-plus years, which contained 148, 28 and 57 TCR-sequenced participants, respectively. A total of 230 to 250 trial participants underwent TCR sequencing, of whom about 210 received two doses of AZD1222 and some 26 received two doses of the MenACWY control vaccine. Results and caveats for the whole study, not just this receptor: The whole spike protein was spanned by vaccine-associated CD4 TCRs, and dominant responses were seen in regions 160-218 and 743-854. Conclusions about previously exposed vaccinees were limited because only five to seven AZD1222 recipients were SARS-CoV-2 seropositive at baseline. Reportedly, close to half of the unique spike-specific TCRs recognized epitopes lying outside the regions that are mutated in the B.1.351 and B.1.1.7 variants. In the small 56-69-year group, the increase in depth fell short of significance, most likely because of low power. Because no samples from the day 14 peak response were available, repertoires could be characterized only after the peak T cell response. After two AZD1222 doses, spike-specific TCR breadth and depth were significantly higher than at day 0 and than in MenACWY recipients. Participants were mostly white British and included more females than males, and it was suggested by the authors that clonal diversity may have been underestimated.

Interpreted using the paper, the time point label stands for: baseline before first vaccination. Vaccinee samples were obtained from the UK trials COV001 and COV002, which included a single-blind randomized controlled phase 2/3 trial of AZD1222 (ChAdOx1 nCoV-19) in healthy adults. For TCRbeta chain sequencing, PBMC samples from trial participants were taken at day 0 and at day 28 after the second dose. The CDR3 regions of human TCRbeta chains were analyzed by immunosequencing. Per the source publication's procedure: Repertoire TCRs were matched against a reference library of SARS-CoV-2-specific TCRs generated with the MIRA antigen-specificity platform. Breadth meant the fraction of unique TCRs that were SARS-CoV-2-associated, whereas depth meant the fraction of total T cells that were SARS-CoV-2-associated. Using the MIRA data, every spike-specific TCR was mapped to the spike region that the TCR reacted to and assigned to either a CD4 or a CD8 class. Log10-transformed breadth and depth values were compared by one-way ANOVA with Sidak's multiple comparisons tests. Not all clones reach the TCRdb copy of this immuneACCESS table, which keeps in-frame sequences only. Checked studies attribute under half of the gap to unresolved V genes and leave the rest unexplained. V, J and clone size were drawn from that table, and D and trimming were deduced from the DNA. Here the sample has under 150,000 clones; roughly 90% occur a single time. Jointly, the top ten make up 0.85% to 1.3% of the sample.

Clipping removes 5 bases from V and 5 bases from J, with 11 as the unmatched junction base count. Including the terminal cysteine and phenylalanine, the CDR3 comprises 15 residues. The kept DNA is CDR3 alone, 45 bases in frame from the first base. From a lookup of the germline V gene (reference sequence), CDR1 and CDR2 are LNHDA and SQIVND. This clone was counted a single time. Its specific antigen is unknown. Base qualities are not at hand, and no much larger clone is one base apart. The source is an adult in good health. The V and J segments used are TRBV19 and TRBJ2-7; 8 nucleotides in the junction match TRBD2. This specimen consisted of peripheral blood, obtained on day 0 of AZD1222 vaccination. DNA sequence: TGTGCCAGTAGTCCAAGGAGTAGCGGGAACCACGAGCAGTACTTC. Its translation reads: CASSPRSSGNHEQYF.